The 7 T cell receptor beta chains given below trace back to one sample, sequenced in a study of T cells in Graves' hyperthyroidism and ophthalmopathy (dated by TCRdb to about 2019). The library was produced with multiplex PCR. These reads were obtained on an Illumina HiSeq 2000. Amplification of TCR beta CDR3 regions was carried out from RNA transcripts. The first round of RT-PCR for the TCR CDR3 was performed with the HTBI primer set and the Qiagen OneStep RT-PCR kit. TCRdb applied fastp at Q25 and MiXCR to the public reads, then kept only in-frame beta chains. Every entry covers one CDR3 protein and lists the most common genes and DNA from its rows. This sample comprises a few hundred thousand distinct CDR3 sequences, roughly 15% of them detected only once. Around 5.3% of the sample is held by the ten biggest clonotypes. Specimen: blood. The receptors were sampled from a woman aged 18-29 years with Graves' hyperthyroidism.

This clonotype showed up just a few times. A read error may explain this, as a much larger clone is one base away. The rearrangement links TRBV30 to TRBJ2-7; unclear D gene. CDR3 length: 13 residues. V was cut by 5 bases and J by 2 bases, with 13 bases left in between. The germline CDR1 and CDR2 sequences are GTSNPN and SVGIG (reference sequence). CDR3 DNA sequence: TGTGCCTGGGGGAACCGGGCCGCCTACGAGCAGTACTTC. Protein: CAWGNRAAYEQYF.

At least ten counts were recorded for this clonotype. V and J are TRBV12-3 or TRBV12-4 and TRBJ1-1, with D possibly being TRBD1 (5 bases). CDR3 length: 12 residues. V gave up 5 bases and J gave up 9 bases, with 13 bases separating them. In nucleotides, the CDR3 is TGTGCCAGCAGTCCAACCGGGGGAAAAGCTTTCTTT. Its translation is CASSPTGGKAFF.

This clonotype was picked up many times. This chain uses TRBV28 with TRBJ2-7; no firm D call. Looked up from germline, CDR1 is MDHEN and CDR2 is SYDVKM. The CDR3 runs 13 residues. The V end was cut by 3 bases, the J end by 7 bases, with 13 bases between. This chain's CDR3 is CASSFWGLGEQYF. CDR3 DNA sequence: TGTGCCAGCAGTTTTTGGGGTTTAGGTGAGCAGTACTTC.

A note on this clonotype: With a much larger clone just one base away, this may be a read error. This rearrangement joins TRBV6-1 to TRBJ2-1, with 7 bases fitting TRBD1. After removal of 7 bases from V and 8 bases from J, the junction contained 14 bases not matched to a gene. The CDR3 has 15 residues. CDR1 and CDR2 (germline): MNHNS, SASEGT. Written as DNA, the CDR3 is TGTGCCAGCAATGGAGATACAGGGGAGACCGATGAGCAGTTCTTC. The encoded protein is CASNGDTGETDEQFF.

This clonotype has a handful of counts. The chain couples TRBV10-3 to TRBJ2-3, with TRBD1 identical over 7 bases. V lost 7 bases to trimming and J lost 5 bases; unmatched junction nucleotides: 3. The CDR3 has 12 amino acids. Germline CDR1 is ENHRY and CDR2 is SYGVKD. CDR3 in DNA: TGTGCCATCACCACAGGGGAAGATACGCAGTATTTT. Its translation is CAITTGEDTQYF.

The rearrangement joins TRBV20-1 to TRBJ2-7; 10 nucleotides align to TRBD2. Germline trimming cut 4 bases from V and 6 bases from J; bases unmatched to any gene: 15. CDR1 is DFQATT, CDR2 SNEGSKA, per germline (reference sequence). The CDR3 has 16 residues. This CDR3 reads CSATTWLAGVSGEQYF. The CDR3 DNA is TGCAGTGCTACGACGTGGCTAGCGGGAGTATCTGGCGAGCAGTACTTC.

This clonotype appeared many times. The gene calls are TRBV20-1 and TRBJ2-5; tentative D call: TRBD1 (7 bases). The V gene's germline CDR1 is DFQATT and CDR2 SNEGSKA (reference sequence). The length of the CDR3 is 13 residues. The germline V and J ends were trimmed by 1 base and 5 bases, with 11 bases remaining between them. The CDR3 coding sequence is TGCAGTGCTAGAGGGGACAGCGGGGAGACCCAGTACTTC. Its protein product is CSARGDSGETQYF.